One TCR beta chain is described in this entry. CDR1 LGHNA and CDR2 YNFKEQ come from the germline V gene. Trimming removed 5 bases at V and 5 bases at J, with 19 bases between. The length of the CDR3 is 16 residues. This record comes from a study of identical twins. TCRdb itself ran the 5' RACE reads through MiXCR, one entry per CDR3 protein. Of 200,000 to 300,000 distinct CDR3 sequences in the sample, 7.5% were seen once. The sample was also linked to a second study, of yellow fever vaccine responses in identical twins.

The receptor was derived from a young woman in good health. The sequenced sample consisted of CD8+ T cells sorted from blood. This rearrangement joins TRBV4-2 to TRBJ2-1; possibly TRBD1 or TRBD2 for D (5 bases each). CDR3 in amino acids: CASSVGSGAPHNEQFF. The CDR3 nucleotides read TGTGCCAGCAGCGTCGGTTCCGGGGCCCCACACAATGAGCAGTTCTTC.